This T cell receptor (beta chain) came from a study of neurological immune-mediated disorders. The sample holds many counts of this clonotype. The study built sorted libraries from 1 million CD4+ or CD8+ T cells. Germline assignment: CDR1 DFQATT and CDR2 SNEGSKA (reference sequence). The CDR3 is made up of 13 amino acids. Trimming shortened V by 5 bases and J by 0 bases, and 11 bases separated the two germline ends. Each TCR transcript was tagged with a 10-nucleotide random UMI during 5'RACE. TCRdb fed the 5' RACE reads into MiXCR, producing one record per CDR3 protein. The sample consists of about 39,000 distinct CDR3 sequences, 6% to 7.5% of them appearing once.

This TCR was sampled from a man in his fifties or sixties in good health. Sequencing input: CD4+ T cells from blood. J is TRBJ2-7 and V is TRBV20-1; D is perhaps TRBD2 (6 bases). Written as DNA, the CDR3 is TGCAGTGCTTGGGACTTCGCCTCCTACGAGCAGTACTTC. Its protein is CSAWDFASYEQYF.